Below, one T cell receptor beta chain is given with its context. The data originate from a study of blood T cell repertoires in COVID-19. Profiled with immunoSEQ multiplex PCR; TCRdb holds only in-frame clones, not every one. The sample records about 50,000 clones, 85% to 90% being singletons. Unmatched junction bases numbered 5, after V lost 2 bases and J lost 6 bases. The CDR3 length is 14 residues. CDR1 is MNHEY, CDR2 SMNVEV, per germline (reference sequence). The specimen was peripheral blood. This sequence joins TRBV27 and TRBJ1-2; 8 bases align to TRBD1. This sequence was found in a human donor in a cohort sampled during active COVID-19. The chain's CDR3 is CASSLGRGQDGYTF. The CDR3 bases are TGTGCCAGCAGTTTAGGCAGGGGGCAGGATGGCTACACCTTC.